The T cell receptor (beta chain) under discussion was sequenced for a study of cytomegalovirus exposure and HLA in healthy donors. V lost 4 bases and J lost 4, with 12 bases in between. Germline values: CDR1 SGDLS, CDR2 YYNGEE. CDR3 length equals 14 residues. This clone is a singleton in its sample. Its antigen is still unknown. The study, taken as a whole, reports: In vitro assays verified that a few CMV-associated chains recognized CMV antigens specifically. According to a subsequent analysis, TCR clusters from the first cohort were inclined to appear together in the 110 or so validation repertoires.

Assay: immunoSEQ multiplex PCR; the TCRdb copy retains only in-frame clones and omits some. The sample includes fewer than 150,000 clones, more than 85% of them seen just once. Sequencing was done on a sample of PBMCs. The sequence was collected from a man aged 18 to 35 in good health and CMV-seropositive. This rearrangement joins TRBV9 to TRBJ2-1; possibly TRBD2 for D (5 bases). CDR3 DNA: TGTGCCAGCAGCTTAGGACTGGAATACAATGAGCAGTTCTTC. This codes for CASSLGLEYNEQFF. Filled out from reference TRBV9 and TRBJ2-1, the complete variable domain reads DSGVTQTPKHLITATGQRVTLRCSPRSGDLSVYWYQQSLDQGLQFLIQYYNGEERAKGNILERFSAQQFPDLHSELNLSSLELGDSALYFCASSLGLEYNEQFFGPGTRLTVL.